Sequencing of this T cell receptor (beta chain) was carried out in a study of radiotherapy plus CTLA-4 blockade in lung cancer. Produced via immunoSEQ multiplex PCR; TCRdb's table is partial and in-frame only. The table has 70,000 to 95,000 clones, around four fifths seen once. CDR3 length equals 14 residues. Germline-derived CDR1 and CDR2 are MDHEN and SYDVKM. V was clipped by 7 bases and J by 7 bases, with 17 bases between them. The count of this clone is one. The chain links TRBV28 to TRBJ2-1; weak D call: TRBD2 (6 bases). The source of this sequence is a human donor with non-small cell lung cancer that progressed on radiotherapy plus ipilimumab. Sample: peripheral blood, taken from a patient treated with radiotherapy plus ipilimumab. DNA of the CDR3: TGTGCCAGCAAGGCGGGGCTCTCTAGGAATGAGCAGTTCTTC. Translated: CASKAGLSRNEQFF.